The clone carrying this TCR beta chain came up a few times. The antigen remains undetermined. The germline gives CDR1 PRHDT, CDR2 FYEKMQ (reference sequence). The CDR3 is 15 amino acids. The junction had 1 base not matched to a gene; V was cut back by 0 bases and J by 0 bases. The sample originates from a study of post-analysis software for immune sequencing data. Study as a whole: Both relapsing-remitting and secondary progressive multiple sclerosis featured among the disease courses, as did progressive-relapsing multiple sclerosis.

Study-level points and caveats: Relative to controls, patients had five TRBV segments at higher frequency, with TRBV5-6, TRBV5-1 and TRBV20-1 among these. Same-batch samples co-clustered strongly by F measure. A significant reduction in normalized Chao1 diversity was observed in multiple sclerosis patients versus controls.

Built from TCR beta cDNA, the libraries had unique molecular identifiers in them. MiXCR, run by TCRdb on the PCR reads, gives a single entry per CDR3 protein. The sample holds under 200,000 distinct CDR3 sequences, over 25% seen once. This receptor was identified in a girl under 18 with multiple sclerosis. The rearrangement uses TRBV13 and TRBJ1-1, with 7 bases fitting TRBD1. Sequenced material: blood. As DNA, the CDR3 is TGTGCCAGCAGCTTAGGGGGACAGATGAACACTGAAGCTTTCTTT. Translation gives CASSLGGQMNTEAFF.